A single sample gave rise to the 20 T cell receptor beta chains below, sequenced in a study of cytomegalovirus exposure and HLA in healthy donors. PCR was performed using 60 Vbeta and 13 Jbeta primers. Repertoires were generated with immunoSEQ multiplex PCR, while TCRdb's copy carries only in-frame clones and drops some. The table includes 150,000 to 200,000 clones, approximately 80% detected once. Sequenced: PBMCs. These receptors were collected from a woman in her twenties or thirties in good health and CMV-seronegative.

This clone was recorded once. The V and J genes are TRBV12-5 and TRBJ2-1; D gene uncertain. Germline-derived CDR1 and CDR2 are LGHNT and FRNRAP. V shed 0 bases and J shed 9 bases, with 9 bases lying between them. The CDR3 length is 13 residues. The CDR3 DNA reads as TGTGCTAGTGGTTTGGTACTTCTTAGTGAGCAGTTCTTC. Translated, it gives CASGLVLLSEQFF. Complete variable domain (other parts from reference TRBV12-5 and TRBJ2-1): DARVTQTPRHKVTEMGQEVTMRCQPILGHNTVFWYRQTMMQGLELLAYFRNRAPLDDSGMPKDRFSAEMPDATLATLKIQPSEPRDSAVYFCASGLVLLSEQFFGPGTRLTVL.

This rearrangement joins TRBV28 to TRBJ1-1; D is unresolved. V gave up 6 bases and J gave up 2 bases, with 10 bases separating them. Germline CDR1 and CDR2: MDHEN and SYDVKM. CDR3 length: 13 residues. CDR3 coding DNA: TGTGCCAGCAGGCAAACAGACAACACTGAAGCTTTCTTT. Protein product: CASRQTDNTEAFF.

The genes are TRBV19 and TRBJ1-6, with D perhaps TRBD1 (5 bases). The CDR3 totals 15 residues. V was trimmed by 4 bases and J by 11 bases, leaving 18 bases between them. CDR1 is LNHDA and CDR2 is SQIVND in the germline V gene (reference sequence). The CDR3 nucleotides read TGTGCCAGTAGTACCCGTTTGGGGGGAGGTCCACCCCTCCACTTT. Translation gives CASSTRLGGGPPLHF.

V and J are TRBV7-9 and TRBJ2-1, with a tentative D call TRBD2 (5 bases). CDR1 and CDR2 from the germline V gene are SEHNR and FQNEAQ (reference sequence). This CDR3 has 14 amino acids. The ends were cut back, 4 bases at V and 7 bases at J, with 14 bases in the middle. DNA for the CDR3: TGTGCCAGCAGCTCCGGGGTTTTGGGAAATGAGCAGTTCTTC. Protein sequence: CASSSGVLGNEQFF.

In regard to this clone: Additional DNA sequences in this sample encode the identical CDR3. The chain combines TRBV7-2 with TRBJ1-3; no clear D. V lost 0 bases and J 2 bases, leaving 5 bases between the germline ends. Germline CDR1 reads SGHTA; CDR2 reads FQGNSA. This CDR3 region has 14 residues. The CDR3 reads CASSLAGAGNTIYF. CDR3 nucleotides: TGTGCCAGCAGCTTAGCGGGCGCTGGAAACACCATATATTTT.

The chain combines TRBV7-6 with TRBJ2-3; 10 bases fit TRBD2. From germline, CDR1 is SGHVS and CDR2 FNYEAQ. The CDR3 loop spans 17 amino acids. The trim removed 0 bases at V and 0 bases at J, leaving 3 bases unmatched. CDR3 amino acids: CASSLASGGTSTDTQYF. DNA of the CDR3: TGTGCCAGCAGCTTAGCTAGCGGGGGGACTAGCACAGATACGCAGTATTTT.

For the CDR3, the DNA is TGTGCCAGCCGGAGCGGGTACACAGATACGCAGTATTTT. This translates into CASRSGYTDTQYF. This chain links TRBV28 with TRBJ2-3; a weak D match, TRBD2 (6 bases). The CDR3 contains 13 residues. Between the trimmed V and J ends, which lost 8 bases and 2 bases, there was a span of 11 bases. CDR1 and CDR2 (germline): MDHEN, SYDVKM.

The chain uses TRBV2 and TRBJ2-5; 9 nucleotides match TRBD1. Losses at the gene ends were 6 bases for V and 5 bases for J; bases not matched to a gene: 10. CDR3 length equals 15 residues. CDR1 is SNHLY and CDR2 is FYNNEI in the germline V gene. The CDR3 loop is CASRSQTGTGETQYF. In DNA form, the CDR3 reads TGTGCCAGCAGAAGCCAGACCGGGACAGGGGAGACCCAGTACTTC.

The rearrangement links TRBV4-3 to TRBJ1-4, with TRBD1 as a possible D gene (6 bases). From germline, CDR1 is LGHNA and CDR2 YSLEER. There are 15 residues in the CDR3. V lost 0 bases and J 8 bases, leaving 13 bases between the germline ends. CDR3 sequence (DNA): TGCGCCAGCAGCCAAGATTCAGGGGCGTGGGAAAAACTGTTTTTT. As protein: CASSQDSGAWEKLFF.

In its sample, this clone was seen a few times. The rearrangement uses TRBV28 and TRBJ1-1, with TRBD1 identical over 7 bases. The CDR3 runs to 15 residues. CDR1 MDHEN and CDR2 SYDVKM come from the germline V gene. Unmatched junction bases numbered 11, after V lost 4 bases and J lost 6 bases. In DNA, the CDR3 is TGTGCCAGCAGTTCCCTAACTACAGGGGCCGCTGAAGCTTTCTTT. Protein product: CASSSLTTGAAEAFF. Full variable domain (missing parts from reference TRBV28 and TRBJ1-1): DVKVTQSSRYLVKRTGEKVFLECVQDMDHENMFWYRQDPGLGLRLIYFSYDVKMKEKGDIPEGYSVSREKKERFSLILESASTNQTSMYLCASSSLTTGAAEAFFGQGTRLTVV.

This chain uses TRBV5-4 with TRBJ1-4, with 9 bases fitting TRBD1. CDR1 and CDR2 from the germline V gene are SGHNT and YYREEE (reference sequence). The CDR3 consists of 14 residues. Losses at the gene ends were 4 bases for V and 7 bases for J; bases not matched to a gene: 5. Here the CDR3 reads CASSTAGQGEKLFF. The CDR3, as DNA: TGTGCCAGCAGCACGGCGGGACAGGGTGAAAAACTGTTTTTT.

Concerning this clone: This same CDR3 is encoded by further DNA sequences in the sample. CDR3 in DNA: TGCGCCAGCAGCTTGGGGCAGAACTATGGCTACACCTTC. Protein: CASSLGQNYGYTF. The rearrangement joins TRBV5-1 to TRBJ1-2; no definite D call. Trimming took off 0 bases at V and 2 bases at J, with 5 bases between the two ends. The CDR3 loop spans 13 amino acids. Germline V gene sequence: CDR1 SGHRS, CDR2 YFSETQ.

This clone appeared a single time. The rearrangement joins TRBV14 to TRBJ1-2, with no clear D. Trimming stripped 3 bases from V and 8 bases from J, with 7 bases between. The length of the CDR3 is 11 residues. The germline gives CDR1 SGHDN, CDR2 FVKESK. The DNA for the CDR3 is TGTGCCAGCAGCCATGGCTTCGGCTACACCTTC. It specifies CASSHGFGYTF.

This rearrangement joins TRBV11-2 to TRBJ1-2; 7 bases are shared with TRBD1. CDR3 length: 16 amino acids. From germline, CDR1 is SGHAT and CDR2 FQNNGV. V shed 3 bases and J 2 bases; nucleotides not matched to a gene: 9. The CDR3, as DNA: TGTGCCAGCAGCTTCAGTTTGGGACAGATAAACTATGGCTACACCTTC. Protein sequence: CASSFSLGQINYGYTF. The full variable domain, in which reference TRBV11-2 and TRBJ1-2 provide the parts outside the CDR3, is EAGVAQSPRYKIIEKRQSVAFWCNPISGHATLYWYQQILGQGPKLLIQFQNNGVVDDSQLPKDRFSAERLKGVDSTLKIQPAKLEDSAVYLCASSFSLGQINYGYTFGSGTRLTVV.

This chain links TRBV30 with TRBJ1-3; D uncertain. V was shortened by 1 base and J by 4 bases, with 26 bases between the two germline ends. Germline V lookup: CDR1 GTSNPN, CDR2 SVGIG (reference sequence). The CDR3 extends over 19 amino acids. This chain's CDR3 is CAWSGLGRGSEGLGNTIYF. CDR3 bases: TGTGCCTGGAGTGGACTTGGGCGCGGGAGTGAAGGTCTGGGAAACACCATATATTTT. Looking up the rest from reference TRBV30 and TRBJ1-3 gives the full variable domain: SQTIHQWPATLVQPVGSPLSLECTVEGTSNPNLYWYRQAAGRGLQLLFYSVGIGQISSEVPQNLSASRPQDRQFILSSKKLLLSDSGFYLCAWSGLGRGSEGLGNTIYFGEGSWLTVV.

This sequence joins TRBV7-8 and TRBJ1-1; 7 bases fit TRBD1. The ends lost 4 bases at V and 6 bases at J; junction bases unmatched: 11. This CDR3 spans 15 amino acids. The germline V gene encodes CDR1 SGHVS and CDR2 FQNEAQ. As DNA, the CDR3 is TGTGCCAGCAGCTCACAGGGGTTGGCAAACGCTGAAGCTTTCTTT. Translating it yields CASSSQGLANAEAFF. Full variable domain (remainder filled in from reference TRBV7-8 and TRBJ1-1): GAGVSQSPRYKVAKRGQDVALRCDPISGHVSLFWYQQALGQGPEFLTYFQNEAQLDKSGLPSDRFFAERPEGSVSTLKIQRTQQEDSAVYLCASSSQGLANAEAFFGQGTRLTVV.

The chain combines TRBV19 with TRBJ2-3; 10 nucleotides agree with TRBD2. The CDR3 has 15 amino acids. The V gene's germline CDR1 is LNHDA and CDR2 SQIVND (reference sequence). V was pared by 6 bases and J by 1 base, with 4 bases of the junction left unmatched. The CDR3: CASRTGLARTDTQYF. CDR3 nucleotides: TGTGCCAGTAGGACGGGACTAGCGCGCACAGATACGCAGTATTTT.

The DNA for the CDR3 is TGTGCCAGCATCACCGGACAGGTCAACTATGGCTACACCTTC. Its protein product is CASITGQVNYGYTF. V gene TRBV6-4 combines with J gene TRBJ1-2, with TRBD1 matching over 7 bases. The CDR3 totals 14 residues. Trimming at V came to 7 bases and at J to 2 bases, leaving 7 bases not matched to a gene. CDR1 and CDR2 from the germline V gene are MRHNA and SNTAGT.

The chain carries TRBV6-6 and TRBJ1-5; D might be TRBD1 (5 bases). This CDR3 is built from 15 residues. V lost 7 bases and J lost 0, with 13 bases in between. Looked up from germline, CDR1 is MNHNY and CDR2 is SVGAGI (reference sequence). The CDR3 DNA reads TGTGCCAGCACCCTCCAGGGTAATAGCAATCAGCCCCAGCATTTT. Its translation is CASTLQGNSNQPQHF.

V is TRBV11-2 and J is TRBJ1-1; D not certain. Germline loops: CDR1 SGHAT, CDR2 FQNNGV. Trimming left V 3 bases short and J 2 bases short, with 7 bases between. The CDR3 runs 13 residues. CDR3 sequence reads: CASSLAGNTEAFF. The DNA for the CDR3 is TGTGCCAGCAGCTTGGCAGGTAACACTGAAGCTTTCTTT. Drawing the rest from reference TRBV11-2 and TRBJ1-1, the complete variable domain is EAGVAQSPRYKIIEKRQSVAFWCNPISGHATLYWYQQILGQGPKLLIQFQNNGVVDDSQLPKDRFSAERLKGVDSTLKIQPAKLEDSAVYLCASSLAGNTEAFFGQGTRLTVV.